Listed below are T cell receptor beta chains from one sample, sequenced in a study of cytomegalovirus exposure and HLA in healthy donors. Sequencing was performed with immunoSEQ multiplex PCR; in TCRdb, only in-frame clones are kept and a portion is missing. Of approximately 100,000 clones in the sample, 50% to 65% are singletons; the top ten hold over 3.5%. Source material: PBMCs. All receptors derive from a man aged 25 to 40 in good health and CMV-seropositive. CDR3s include the opening cysteine and the closing phenylalanine or tryptophan. The D gene is left open where the match is weak. Rows give clone size only sometimes, using once, few, many, or a class for an expanded clone.

few	TRBD2	TRBV10-1	TRBJ2-5	CASSSRTSGQETQYF	TGCGCCAGCAGTTCGAGGACTAGCGGTCAAGAGACCCAGTACTTC
-	TRBD1	TRBV30	TRBJ1-2	CAPCGTGVGYTF	TGTGCCCCATGCGGGACAGGGGTTGGCTACACCTTC
-	TRBD2	TRBV4-2	TRBJ2-1	CASSQGLLAGGYDNEQFF	TGTGCCAGCAGCCAAGGACTACTAGCGGGGGGCTACGACAATGAGCAGTTCTTC
-	-	TRBV5-1	TRBJ2-3	CASPQRVSTDTQYF	TGCGCCAGCCCACAACGGGTTAGCACAGATACGCAGTATTTT
-	-	TRBV7-9	TRBJ2-5	CASSSTPLGAGGTQYF	TGTGCCAGCAGCTCAACTCCCCTGGGGGCTGGGGGGACCCAGTACTTC
-	-	TRBV5-1	TRBJ1-1	CASSPTGLGAFF	TGCGCCAGCAGCCCAACAGGGTTGGGAGCTTTCTTT
-	-	TRBV6-1	TRBJ2-3	CASSEMGLIATDTQYF	TGTGCCAGCAGTGAGATGGGTTTAATAGCTACAGATACGCAGTATTTT
few	TRBD1	TRBV5-4	TRBJ2-3	CASSNGQGPSTQYF	TGTGCCAGCAGCAACGGACAGGGGCCCAGTACGCAGTATTTT
-	-	TRBV19	TRBJ1-5	CASSILRGNQPQHF	TGTGCCAGTAGTATCCTACGGGGAAATCAGCCCCAGCATTTT
-	-	TRBV6-5	TRBJ1-6	CASSVDWGGSPLHF	TGTGCCAGCAGTGTGGACTGGGGAGGGTCACCCCTCCACTTT
-	TRBD2	TRBV2	TRBJ2-3	CASSGTSGGWDTQYF	TGTGCCAGCAGTGGTACTAGCGGGGGGTGGGATACGCAGTATTTT